One and the same sample provided the 18 T cell receptor beta chains below, sequenced in a study of cytomegalovirus exposure and HLA in healthy donors. Amplification used 60 Vbeta primers and 13 Jbeta primers. Measured with immunoSEQ multiplex PCR; TCRdb has only the in-frame clones, and not every one. The repertoire holds roughly 110,000 clones, with 74% as singletons. The specimen was PBMCs. These receptor sequences come from a woman aged 40 to 50 in good health and CMV-seropositive.

This chain links TRBV6-6 with TRBJ2-7, with 9 bases matching TRBD1. Germline V gene lookup returns CDR1 MNHNY and CDR2 SVGAGI (reference sequence). Trimming at V came to 2 bases and at J to 2 bases, leaving 7 bases not matched to a gene. This CDR3 region has 16 residues. The CDR3 region is CASSYKDRGFAYEQYF. CDR3 nucleotide sequence: TGTGCCAGCAGTTACAAGGACAGGGGTTTTGCCTACGAGCAGTACTTC.

The genes are TRBV27 and TRBJ2-7; tentatively, D is TRBD1 (6 bases). Trimming took off 6 bases at V and 3 bases at J, with 21 bases between the two ends. The CDR3 length is 16 residues. Germline V gene sequence: CDR1 MNHEY, CDR2 SMNVEV (reference sequence). The CDR3 here is CASSLSRTATGYEQYF. In DNA, the CDR3 is TGTGCCAGCAGCCTATCGAGGACAGCCACGGGCTACGAGCAGTACTTC.

This chain uses TRBV29-1 with TRBJ1-5; D unresolved. Germline CDR1 SQVTM, CDR2 ANQGSEA. The CDR3 runs 15 residues. V was clipped by 4 bases and J by 5 bases, with 18 bases between them. CDR3 region: CSVVFGSTPDQPQHF. CDR3 coding DNA: TGCAGCGTTGTGTTTGGTTCTACTCCGGATCAGCCCCAGCATTTT.

This clone was counted between two and nine times. The V gene is TRBV18, the J gene TRBJ1-1; maybe TRBD1 (6 bases). The CDR3 sequence is 15 residues long. The germline CDR1 and CDR2 sequences are KGHSH and LQKENI. Between the trimmed V and J ends, which lost 6 bases and 4 bases, there was a span of 18 bases. CDR3 loop: CASSLATGAGTEAFF. DNA of the CDR3: TGTGCCAGCTCCTTGGCGACAGGCGCGGGCACTGAAGCTTTCTTT.

The chain joins TRBV29-1 to TRBJ2-7, with D possibly being TRBD2 (7 bases). The CDR3 is 13 residues long. V lost 3 bases, J lost 3 bases, and 12 bases lay in between. The germline gives CDR1 SQVTM, CDR2 ANQGSEA. CDR3 amino acids: CSVDTGGGYEQYF. In DNA form, the CDR3 reads TGCAGCGTTGACACGGGGGGCGGCTACGAGCAGTACTTC.

The chain carries TRBV9 and TRBJ1-6, with TRBD1 matching 9 bases. This CDR3 is built from 15 residues. Germline values: CDR1 SGDLS, CDR2 YYNGEE. V was pared by 0 bases and J by 8 bases, with 3 bases of the junction left unmatched. CDR3 bases: TGTGCCAGCAGCGTAGGGGACAGGGCCTATTCACCCCTCCACTTT. Translation: CASSVGDRAYSPLHF.

The chain links TRBV7-9 to TRBJ2-1; D might be TRBD2 (5 bases). The V gene lost 0 bases and the J gene lost 9 bases, with 15 bases spanning the gap. The CDR3 totals 15 residues. Looked up from germline, CDR1 is SEHNR and CDR2 is FQNEAQ (reference sequence). The CDR3 loop is CASSLAGPRAGEQFF. CDR3 in DNA: TGTGCCAGCAGCTTAGCTGGGCCCCGGGCGGGTGAGCAGTTCTTC.

This chain connects TRBV19 to TRBJ2-2; 8 bases agree with TRBD2. The ends lost 7 bases at V and 5 bases at J; junction bases unmatched: 6. Looked up from germline, CDR1 is LNHDA and CDR2 is SQIVND (reference sequence). The CDR3 spans 14 residues. The CDR3 sequence is CASNSRGGTGELFF. The CDR3 nucleotides are TGTGCCAGTAACTCTCGGGGGGGGACCGGGGAGCTGTTTTTT.

V and J are TRBV5-6 and TRBJ1-1, with TRBD1 matching 9 bases. CDR3 length equals 13 residues. Trimming took 4 bases from V and 11 from J; bases not matched to a gene: 9. CDR1 is SGHDT and CDR2 is YYEEEE in the germline V gene. The CDR3 region is CASSRGQGSSAFF. Here the CDR3 DNA reads TGTGCCAGCAGCCGGGGACAGGGAAGTAGTGCTTTCTTT.

In this sample, this clone turned up a few times. This chain uses TRBV7-6 with TRBJ2-7, with D perhaps TRBD2 (5 bases). CDR3 length equals 13 residues. Germline V gene lookup returns CDR1 SGHVS and CDR2 FNYEAQ. V was trimmed by 5 bases and J by 6 bases, leaving 14 bases between them. CDR3 amino acids: CASSAYGVGEQYF. CDR3 in DNA: TGTGCCAGCAGCGCTTACGGGGTCGGCGAGCAGTACTTC.

The chain employs TRBV15 and TRBJ2-1; D is undetermined. The CDR3 contains 17 residues. Germline V lookup: CDR1 LNHNV, CDR2 YYDKDF (reference sequence). V lost 0 bases and J lost 5, with 17 bases in between. The CDR3 region has the DNA TGTGCCACCAGCAGAGATCGGGTAATGAGATTTGACAATGAGCAGTTCTTC. This sequence encodes CATSRDRVMRFDNEQFF.

The V and J genes are TRBV4-2 and TRBJ2-1; 8 positions match TRBD2. Germline assignment: CDR1 LGHNA and CDR2 YNFKEQ. J gave up 1 base and V 0 bases, and 2 bases lay outside the gene matches. The CDR3 contains 16 residues. Written as DNA, the CDR3 is TGTGCCAGCAGCCAAGAGCGGGGGGCATCCTACAATGAGCAGTTCTTC. It codes for CASSQERGASYNEQFF.

The rearrangement joins TRBV7-6 to TRBJ1-6; D is unclear. The CDR3 is 16 amino acids. Looked up from germline, CDR1 is SGHVS and CDR2 is FNYEAQ. The V end was cut by 3 bases, the J end by 0 bases, with 9 bases between. CDR3 loop: CASSFGPSSYNSPLHF. The DNA of the CDR3 is TGTGCCAGCAGCTTTGGGCCGAGCTCCTATAATTCACCCCTCCACTTT.

The chain combines TRBV9 with TRBJ1-3, with D unresolved. Germline V gives CDR1 SGDLS, CDR2 YYNGEE. Trimming left V 4 bases short and J 1 base short, with 6 bases between. This CDR3 contains 13 residues. The DNA of the CDR3 is TGTGCCAGCAGCTTCACATCTGGAAACACCATATATTTT. It encodes CASSFTSGNTIYF.

This clone was detected only once. The chain joins TRBV29-1 to TRBJ1-2; no clear D. Germline V gives CDR1 SQVTM, CDR2 ANQGSEA. This CDR3 region has 12 residues. The V and J ends lost 2 bases and 1 base respectively, with 5 bases between them. The CDR3 loop reads CSVEFLNYGYTF. The CDR3 DNA is TGCAGCGTTGAATTTCTTAACTATGGCTACACCTTC.

The chain has TRBV5-6 and TRBJ2-7; TRBD1 agrees at 11 bases. Per the germline V gene, CDR1 is SGHDT and CDR2 is YYEEEE. The CDR3 totals 15 residues. The V gene end was trimmed by 5 bases and the J gene end by 2 bases; junction bases not matched to a gene: 6. Here the CDR3 reads CASRHGQGATYEQYF. CDR3 bases: TGTGCCAGCAGACACGGACAGGGGGCGACCTACGAGCAGTACTTC.

This clone was counted a few times. The chain joins TRBV11-1 to TRBJ2-3, with D possibly being TRBD2 (5 bases). Germline-derived CDR1 and CDR2 are SGHAT and FQDESV (reference sequence). The V end was cut by 1 base, the J end by 4 bases, with 12 bases between. There are 15 residues in the CDR3. CDR3: CASSLGRAGADTQYF. In nucleotides, the CDR3 is TGTGCCAGCAGCTTAGGTCGAGCCGGGGCAGATACGCAGTATTTT.

This rearrangement joins TRBV5-1 to TRBJ1-1; no firm D call. Germline values: CDR1 SGHRS, CDR2 YFSETQ. Trimming stripped 0 bases from V and 11 bases from J, with 20 bases between. The CDR3 covers 15 residues. The CDR3 DNA is TGCGCCAGCAGCTTGGATTCCTTCCCACTTCTGAACGCTTTCTTT. Amino acids: CASSLDSFPLLNAFF.